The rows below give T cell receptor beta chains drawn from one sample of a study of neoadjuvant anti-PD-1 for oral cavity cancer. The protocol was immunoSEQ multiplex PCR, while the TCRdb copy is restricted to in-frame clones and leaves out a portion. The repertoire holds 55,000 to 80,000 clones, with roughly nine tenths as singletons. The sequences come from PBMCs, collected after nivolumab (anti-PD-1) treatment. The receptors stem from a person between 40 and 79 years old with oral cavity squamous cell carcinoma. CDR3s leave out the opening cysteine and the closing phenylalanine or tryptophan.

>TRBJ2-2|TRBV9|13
ASSSLSGRSGELF
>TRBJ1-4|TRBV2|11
ASSRRSNEKLF
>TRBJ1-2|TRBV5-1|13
ASSLAWGTGVGYT
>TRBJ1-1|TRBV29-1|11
SVVAGTNTEAF
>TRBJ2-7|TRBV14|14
ASTRQDSLISYEQY
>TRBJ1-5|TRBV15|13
ATSRSLGGNQPQH
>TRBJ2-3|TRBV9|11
ASSPRPTDTQY
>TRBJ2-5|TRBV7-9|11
ASSLDTQETQY
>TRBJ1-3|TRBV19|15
ASSIGRRTTSGNTIY
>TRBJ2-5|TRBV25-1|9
ASSVTETQY
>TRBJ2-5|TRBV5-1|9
ASSTRETQY
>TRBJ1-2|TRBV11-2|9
ASSPGGGYT
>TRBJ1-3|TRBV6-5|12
ASSYRNSGNTIY
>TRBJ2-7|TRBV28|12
ASSIWTGGGEQY
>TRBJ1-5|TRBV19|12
ASSTAGYHQPQH
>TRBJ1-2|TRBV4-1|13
ASSHPRTQNYGYT
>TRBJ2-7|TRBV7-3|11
ASSLEGRYEQY
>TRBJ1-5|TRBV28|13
ASSLLGSRNQPQH
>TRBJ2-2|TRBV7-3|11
ASSLGATGELF
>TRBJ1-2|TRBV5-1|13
ASSPNPTGFDGYT
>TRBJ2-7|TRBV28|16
ASSFRPRGVKEPGEQY
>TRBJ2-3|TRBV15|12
ATSRSPGADTQY
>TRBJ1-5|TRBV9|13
ASSVSAGANQPQH
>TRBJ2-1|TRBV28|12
ASSRTGLQNEQF
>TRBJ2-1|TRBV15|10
ATSRGVYEQF
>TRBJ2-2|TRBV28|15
ASSFPGGRANTGELF
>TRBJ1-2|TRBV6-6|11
ASRYTSTYGYT
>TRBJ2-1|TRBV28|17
ASSSPPWTSGSSYNEQF
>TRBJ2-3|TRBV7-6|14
ASSLWGDLPTDTQY
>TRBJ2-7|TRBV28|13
ASTTYRVVLGKQY
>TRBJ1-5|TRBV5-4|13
ASSLGTGGGQPQH
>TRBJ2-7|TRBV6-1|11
ASSEVNNYEQY
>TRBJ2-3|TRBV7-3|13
ASSATGGMADTQY
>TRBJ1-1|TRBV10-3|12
AISGSLMNTEAF
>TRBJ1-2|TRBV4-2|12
ASSQSDRGSGYT
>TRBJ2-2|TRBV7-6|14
ASSFRDRASTGELF